The 3 T cell receptor beta chains reported below all come from one sample, sequenced in a study of patients and donors after allogeneic stem cell transplantation. TCRdb itself ran the RT-PCR reads through MiXCR, one entry per CDR3 protein. Of about 200,000 distinct CDR3 sequences in the sample, less than 50% were seen once. Specimen: blood, either unsorted or a sorted T cell fraction (not recorded which). These receptor sequences come from a human donor who was either an allogeneic HSCT recipient or a stem cell or donor lymphocyte infusion donor (not recorded which). It is not recorded whose cells these are; they may come from a transplant donor.

This chain links TRBV15 with TRBJ1-4; D ambiguous. This CDR3 spans 13 amino acids. V lost 0 bases and J lost 7, with 6 bases in between. Germline V lookup: CDR1 LNHNV, CDR2 YYDKDF (reference sequence). DNA of the CDR3: TGTGCCACCAGCAGAGATTTTCTTGAAAAACTGTTTTTT. Its protein is CATSRDFLEKLFF. The full variable domain, rest sourced from reference TRBV15 and TRBJ1-4, is DAMVIQNPRYQVTQFGKPVTLSCSQTLNHNVMYWYQQKSSQAPKLLFHYYDKDFNNEADTPDNFQSRRPNTSFCFLDIRSPGLGDTAMYLCATSRDFLEKLFFGSGTQLSVL.

This clonotype was counted a few times. J is TRBJ1-2 and V is TRBV29-1, with D uncertain. The V gene's germline CDR1 is SQVTM and CDR2 ANQGSEA. This CDR3 has 13 amino acids. The V end lost 1 base, the J end lost 4 bases, and 10 bases lay between the germline ends. The CDR3 nucleotides read TGCAGCGTTGAAGGGAGACTCAGCTATGGCTACACCTTC. This encodes CSVEGRLSYGYTF.

This chain connects TRBV7-9 to TRBJ2-7, with 7 bases lining up with TRBD2. The germline CDR1 and CDR2 sequences are SEHNR and FQNEAQ (reference sequence). V lost 4 bases, J lost 5 bases, and 5 bases stayed unmatched. The CDR3 is 13 amino acids. The CDR3 coding sequence is TGTGCCAGCAGCTACGGGGGGATCCACGAGCAGTACTTC. This sequence encodes CASSYGGIHEQYF.